These T cell receptor beta chains were read from a single sample in a study of cytomegalovirus exposure and HLA in healthy donors. The data were produced by immunoSEQ multiplex PCR, yet TCRdb's version contains in-frame clones alone and is incomplete. The sample contains around 65,000 clones, around 92% of which appear only once. The sequenced sample was PBMCs. The receptor source for this set is a man between 18 and 29 years old in good health and CMV-seropositive. Both conserved end residues are trimmed from each CDR3.

>TRBJ2-2|TRBV5-1
ASSLAGQVNTGELF
>TRBJ1-3|TRBV6-1
ASSVFSGNTIY
>TRBJ2-5|TRBV5-4
ASSIGGLAGGQETQY
>TRBJ2-3|TRBV6-1
ASSEGGGSADTQY
>TRBJ2-2|TRBV27
ASSREGPYTGELF
>TRBJ2-2|TRBV29-1
SVETRTGFTGELF
>TRBJ1-1|TRBV14
ASSPRQGIYTEAF
>TRBJ1-5|TRBV5-1
ASSRCRYRNSNQPQH
>TRBJ1-3|TRBV9
ASSVTGLDGNTIY
>TRBJ1-2|TRBV6-1
ASSEANSPKITRTGSYGYT
>TRBJ1-1|TRBV5-8
ASSRQGNTEAF
>TRBJ1-1|TRBV29-1
SVKGQTLNTEAF
>TRBJ2-1|TRBV7-9
ASRWAGGHNEQF
>TRBJ2-3|TRBV7-9
ASSRTGVSTDTQY
>TRBJ2-7|TRBV7-9
ASSSDKITSGVSYEQY
>TRBJ2-7|TRBV29-1
SVSTVTYEQY
>TRBJ1-5|TRBV2
ASSFLRTAGNNQPQH
>TRBJ2-2|TRBV5-4
ASTQAGGANTGELF
>TRBJ1-5|TRBV6-1
ASSEAGGTPASEH
>TRBJ2-7|TRBV4-1
ASSQGSGTGGHEQY
>TRBJ1-2|TRBV6-1
ASSDYGYT
>TRBJ2-5|TRBV19
ASSSQGWRETQY
>TRBJ2-1|TRBV7-3
ASSSTNNNEQF
>TRBJ1-5|TRBV14
ASSQGGPGGNQPQH
>TRBJ2-7|TRBV28
ASSPPGLESYEQY
>TRBJ2-7|TRBV7-9
ASRTGVLGEQY
>TRBJ2-7|TRBV5-1
ASSLGSGYADYEQY
>TRBJ2-3|TRBV10-3
ATGGQPSDTQY
>TRBJ2-6|TRBV19
ASSLSGSSGANVLT
>TRBJ2-7|TRBV7-2
ASSPLAGGYEQY
>TRBJ2-7|TRBV28
ASSLVGGAYEQY
>TRBJ1-4|TRBV19
ASSPTGLAALF
>TRBJ2-2|TRBV6-5
ASSYLQGTTGELF
>TRBJ1-4|TRBV29-1
SVRHNNEKLF
>TRBJ1-2|TRBV6-5
ASSYSYRVNSGGYT
>TRBJ2-7|TRBV2
ARGSGLTGEQY
>TRBJ2-5|TRBV9
ASSYLGDIQETQY
>TRBJ2-7|TRBV11-2
ASSPLHGGGRYEQY
>TRBJ2-7|TRBV7-9
ASSLGTGNYEQY
>TRBJ2-7|TRBV5-6
ASSLAGWEQY
>TRBJ2-3|TRBV5-1
ASSLARTSGTITDTQY
>TRBJ1-5|TRBV7-2
ASSLLLVNQPQH